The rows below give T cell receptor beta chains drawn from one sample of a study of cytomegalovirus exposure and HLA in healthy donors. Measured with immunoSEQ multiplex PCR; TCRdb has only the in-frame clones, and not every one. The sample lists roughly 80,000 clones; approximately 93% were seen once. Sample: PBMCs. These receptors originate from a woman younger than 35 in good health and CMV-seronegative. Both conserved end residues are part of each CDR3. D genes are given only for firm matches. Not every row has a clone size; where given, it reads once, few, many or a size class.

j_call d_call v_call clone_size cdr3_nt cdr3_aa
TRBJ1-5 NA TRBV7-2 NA TGTGCCAGCAGCTTAGCGAAGAGAGGGGGAATCAATCAGCCCCAGCATTTT CASSLAKRGGINQPQHF
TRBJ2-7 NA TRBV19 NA TGTGCCAGTAGTGTATCTCAGGACAGAGGACTTCGCGAGCAGTACTTC CASSVSQDRGLREQYF
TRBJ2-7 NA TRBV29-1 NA TGCAGCGTTAGGGGACACAAGGGAGTCTACGAGCAGTACTTC CSVRGHKGVYEQYF
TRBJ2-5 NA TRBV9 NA TGTGCCAGCAGCGTAGCTCAGGGGACGTCGGGGACCCAGTACTTC CASSVAQGTSGTQYF
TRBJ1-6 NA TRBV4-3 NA TGCGCCAGCAGCCAAGACAGGGCGAGTTCACCCCTCCACTTT CASSQDRASSPLHF
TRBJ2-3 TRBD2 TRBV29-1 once TGCAGCGTTGCCCAACTAGCGGGGTCCACAGATACGCAGTATTTT CSVAQLAGSTDTQYF
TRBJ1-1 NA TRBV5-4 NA TGTGCCAGCAGCTTGGAGTTCAGGGTGAGCACTGAAGCTTTCTTT CASSLEFRVSTEAFF
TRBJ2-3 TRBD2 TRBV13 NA TGTGCCAGCAGCCGTGGACTAGCGGCCCTCACAGATACGCAGTATTTT CASSRGLAALTDTQYF
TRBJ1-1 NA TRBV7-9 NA TGTGCCAGCAATACAGCGGAGAACACTGAAGCTTTCTTT CASNTAENTEAFF
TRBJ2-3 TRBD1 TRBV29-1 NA TGCAGCGCCCGGACAGGGGAGGATAAAACCATCCCCACAGATACGCAGTATTTT CSARTGEDKTIPTDTQYF